These 22 T cell receptor beta chains were sequenced from one sample in a study of Ad26.COV2.S vaccination and SARS-CoV-2 variants. This table comes from immunoSEQ multiplex PCR, and its TCRdb copy is limited to in-frame clones, with some not included. The sample yields some 240,000 clones, roughly 85% seen once. The treatment here: some 20 received Ad26.COV2.S at low or high dose, single or two shots; several received placebo; per-sample allocation not given. The samples were gathered on day 63 after the first injection of vaccine or placebo. Sequenced here: peripheral blood, sampled in a trial of Ad26.COV2.S vaccine versus placebo. Receptors originate from a person between 18 and 65 years old who received the Ad26.COV2.S COVID-19 vaccine or a placebo.

The chain's CDR3 is CASRSEGRNTEAFF. The CDR3 DNA follows: TGTGCCAGCAGGTCCGAGGGAAGGAACACTGAAGCTTTCTTT. The chain employs TRBV28 and TRBJ1-1; unclear D gene. The CDR3 spans 14 residues. Germline CDR1 MDHEN, CDR2 SYDVKM. The germline V and J ends were trimmed by 6 bases and 1 base, with 12 bases remaining between them.

The chain is built from TRBV6-5 and TRBJ1-3, with a weak D call TRBD1 (5 bases). The CDR3 has 13 amino acids. The V end was cut by 6 bases, the J end by 2 bases, with 8 bases between. The germline CDR1 and CDR2 sequences are MNHEY and SVGAGI. CDR3 sequence (DNA): TGTGCCAGCAGCGGGACCACTGGAAACACCATATATTTT. Translation: CASSGTTGNTIYF.

The CDR3 sequence is CASSFRDRYNEQFF. CDR3 DNA sequence: TGTGCCAGCAGCTTCCGGGACAGGTACAATGAGCAGTTCTTC. The rearrangement links TRBV7-8 to TRBJ2-1, with 8 bases fitting TRBD1. V gave up 3 bases and J gave up 4 bases; unmatched junction bases: 2. Per germline, CDR1 SGHVS and CDR2 FQNEAQ. The length of the CDR3 is 14 residues.

The V gene is TRBV5-4, the J gene TRBJ2-7; 10 bases are a match to TRBD2. The V gene end was trimmed by 0 bases and the J gene end by 5 bases; junction bases not matched to a gene: 8. The CDR3 runs 16 residues. CDR1 SGHNT and CDR2 YYREEE come from the germline V gene (reference sequence). The CDR3 loop is CASSLGGLAGVNEQYV. The CDR3 DNA follows: TGTGCCAGCAGCTTGGGAGGCCTAGCGGGAGTGAACGAGCAGTACGTC.

The genes are TRBV4-1 and TRBJ2-5; 7 nucleotides align to TRBD2. The CDR3 covers 16 residues. Germline V gene data show CDR1 as MGHRA and CDR2 as YSYEKL. With V trimmed by 0 bases and J by 4 bases, 8 bases remained unmatched. The CDR3 DNA sequence: TGCGCCAGCAGCCAAGACACACTAGCGATGAGAGAGACCCAGTACTTC. This gives the protein CASSQDTLAMRETQYF.

The rearrangement joins TRBV7-2 to TRBJ2-1; possibly TRBD2 for D (6 bases). In germline, CDR1 is SGHTA, CDR2 FQGNSA. The CDR3 spans 14 residues. V was pared by 8 bases and J by 0 bases, with 11 bases between. The CDR3 DNA reads TGTGCCAGCGGTGGGAGGAGCTCCTACAATGAGCAGTTCTTC. It specifies CASGGRSSYNEQFF.

J is TRBJ1-3 and V is TRBV7-2; perhaps TRBD1 as D (5 bases). Germline V gene lookup returns CDR1 SGHTA and CDR2 FQGNSA. V was clipped by 1 base and J by 4 bases, with 14 bases between them. The CDR3 sequence is 16 residues long. The CDR3 is CASSLVGVGYGNTIYF. The CDR3 DNA sequence: TGTGCCAGCAGCTTAGTAGGGGTCGGTTACGGAAACACCATATATTTT.

Worth noting for this clone: Other DNA sequences within the sample encode an identical CDR3. V is TRBV18 and J is TRBJ2-1, with 9 bases aligning to TRBD2. Germline CDR1 is KGHSH and CDR2 is LQKENI. This CDR3 has 15 amino acids. V dropped 2 bases and J dropped 1; count of bases not matched to a gene: 0. CDR3 region: CASSPTSGSYNEQFF. DNA of the CDR3: TGTGCCAGCTCACCAACTAGCGGGTCCTACAATGAGCAGTTCTTC.

CDR3 in amino acids: CASTPESYGYTF. The CDR3 DNA follows: TGTGCCAGTACCCCGGAGAGTTATGGCTACACCTTC. The chain recombines TRBV19 with TRBJ1-2; D is unresolved. Germline lookup yields CDR1 LNHDA and CDR2 SQIVND (reference sequence). The CDR3 is 12 residues long. Trimming took off 7 bases at V and 5 bases at J, with 11 bases between the two ends.

Concerning this clone: Germline and junction disagree at one end, which may indicate a read error. The V gene is TRBV6-2 or TRBV6-3, the J gene TRBJ1-5; weak D call: TRBD1 (6 bases). Germline CDR1 reads MNHEY; CDR2 reads SVGEGT. The CDR3 runs 16 residues. The CDR3 loop is CASSFGTGFSSQPQHF. The CDR3 nucleotides read TGTGCCAGCAGTTTCGGAACAGGGTTTAGCAGTCAGCCCCAGCATTTT.

This chain uses TRBV18 with TRBJ2-4, with a possible D match to TRBD2 (5 bases). The germline V and J ends were trimmed by 0 bases and 2 bases, with 8 bases remaining between them. This CDR3 has 15 residues. Germline V gene lookup returns CDR1 KGHSH and CDR2 LQKENI. CDR3 DNA: TGTGCCAGCTCACCACCGGGAGTGTCCAAAAACATTCAGTACTTC. It translates to CASSPPGVSKNIQYF.

This rearrangement joins TRBV7-3 to TRBJ2-1; TRBD1 or TRBD2 may be the D gene (5 bases each). The CDR3 runs 15 residues. Trimming stripped 4 bases from V and 8 bases from J, with 18 bases between. Germline CDR1 is SGHTA and CDR2 is FQGTGA. The CDR3 reads CASSSQAGAPDEQFF. CDR3 nucleotides: TGTGCCAGCAGCTCACAAGCCGGGGCTCCCGATGAGCAGTTCTTC. Drawing the rest from reference TRBV7-3 and TRBJ2-1, the complete variable domain is GAGVSQTPSNKVTEKGKYVELRCDPISGHTALYWYRQSLGQGPEFLIYFQGTGAADDSGLPNDRFFAVRPEGSVSTLKIQRTERGDSAVYLCASSSQAGAPDEQFFGPGTRLTVL.

This clone was seen once. This CDR3 reads CASSFAGTGAYEQYF. CDR3 bases: TGTGCCAGCAGCTTCGCCGGGACAGGGGCCTACGAGCAGTACTTC. The chain carries TRBV5-5 and TRBJ2-7; 10 bases align to TRBD1. J lost 2 bases, V lost 2 bases, and 4 bases had no gene match. Germline assignment: CDR1 SGHKS and CDR2 YYEKEE (reference sequence). The length of the CDR3 is 15 residues.

This chain joins TRBV5-1 and TRBJ2-7, with D perhaps TRBD1 (5 bases). The germline gives CDR1 SGHRS, CDR2 YFSETQ. Trimming shortened V by 1 base and J by 6 bases, and 17 bases separated the two germline ends. This CDR3 spans 15 amino acids. CDR3 amino acids: CASSLSVGDYGEQYV. The CDR3 bases are TGCGCCAGCAGCTTGTCGGTAGGGGATTACGGCGAGCAGTACGTC.

The chain uses TRBV7-2 and TRBJ1-3, with 9 bases lining up with TRBD1. The CDR3 runs to 16 residues. Per germline, CDR1 SGHTA and CDR2 FQGNSA. The V segment lost 6 bases and the J segment 3 bases; nucleotides outside the gene matches: 9. This CDR3 is CASSPHRGLNGNTIYF. The CDR3 bases are TGTGCCAGCAGTCCCCACAGGGGGCTTAATGGAAACACCATATATTTT. The whole variable domain, filled in from reference TRBV7-2 and TRBJ1-3, reads GAGVSQSPSNKVTEKGKDVELRCDPISGHTALYWYRQSLGQGLEFLIYFQGNSAPDKSGLPSDRFSAERTGGSVSTLTIQRTQQEDSAVYLCASSPHRGLNGNTIYFGEGSWLTVV.

The chain employs TRBV2 and TRBJ1-1, with D hard to call. Germline CDR1 SNHLY, CDR2 FYNNEI. The CDR3 has 13 amino acids. V lost 4 bases and J lost 1, with 7 bases in between. In DNA, the CDR3 is TGTGCCAGCAGTGTCCGGGAGAACACTGAAGCTTTCTTT. It codes for CASSVRENTEAFF.

This rearrangement joins TRBV30 to TRBJ2-1, with 9 positions matching TRBD2. Germline assignment: CDR1 GTSNPN and CDR2 SVGIG (reference sequence). The CDR3 has 15 amino acids. The V gene end was trimmed by 2 bases and the J gene end by 4 bases; junction bases not matched to a gene: 6. CDR3 DNA sequence: TGTGCCTGGAGTTTCGGACTAGCGTCATACAATGAGCAGTTCTTC. It yields the protein CAWSFGLASYNEQFF.

V is TRBV5-1 and J is TRBJ2-7; D remains unclear. Germline loops: CDR1 SGHRS, CDR2 YFSETQ. The CDR3 contains 15 residues. V was trimmed by 0 bases and J by 2 bases, leaving 12 bases between them. The CDR3 DNA reads as TGCGCCAGCAGCTTGGTTGTCGCAGCTACCTACGAGCAGTACTTC. Translated: CASSLVVAATYEQYF.

This chain connects TRBV5-4 to TRBJ2-3, with D possibly matching TRBD2 (5 bases). The CDR3 sequence is 13 residues long. Looked up from germline, CDR1 is SGHNT and CDR2 is YYREEE (reference sequence). The germline V and J ends were trimmed by 0 bases and 3 bases, with 5 bases remaining between them. The CDR3 DNA follows: TGTGCCAGCAGCTTGGGGGAGACAGATACGCAGTATTTT. Amino acids: CASSLGETDTQYF.

V is TRBV6-5 and J is TRBJ2-7; possible D gene TRBD1, 6 bases. Trimming pared 6 bases from V and 7 bases from J, leaving 19 bases between. Germline V lookup: CDR1 MNHEY, CDR2 SVGAGI. This CDR3 is built from 14 residues. CDR3 nucleotide sequence: TGTGCCAGCAGCTCCGGGACACTCGATCGGGAGCAGTACGTC. Translating gives CASSSGTLDREQYV.

The chain couples TRBV6-1 to TRBJ2-1; D is ambiguous. V dropped 0 bases and J dropped 0 bases, with 9 bases sitting between them. The CDR3 has 16 amino acids. Per germline, CDR1 MNHNS and CDR2 SASEGT. The CDR3 coding sequence is TGTGCCAGCAGTGAAGCAATGGTCTACTCCTACAATGAGCAGTTCTTC. This encodes CASSEAMVYSYNEQFF.

The rearrangement links TRBV4-3 to TRBJ2-5; 11 bases are a match to TRBD1. Germline V gene sequence: CDR1 LGHNA, CDR2 YSLEER. This CDR3 contains 16 residues. V shed 4 bases, J shed 5 bases, and the junction held 9 bases outside the gene matches. The CDR3, as DNA: TGCGCCAGCAGCCTTGGGACAGGGGGTATAGGGGAGACCCAGTACTTC. Amino acids: CASSLGTGGIGETQYF.